The clone carrying this T cell receptor beta chain was picked up a small number of times. Its antigen is not known. The entry originates in a study of T-cell memory formation after mild COVID-19. With 2 bases removed from V and 0 bases from J, the gap between germline ends came to 4 bases. CDR3 length: 12 amino acids. Germline V lookup: CDR1 DFQATT, CDR2 SNEGSKA (reference sequence). From 5'RACE with constant-segment primers came TCR alpha and TCR beta cDNA libraries that carried sample barcodes and UMIs. Each CDR3 protein is one row after TCRdb ran MiXCR on the 5' RACE reads. Among more than 400,000 distinct CDR3 sequences listed, roughly 20% were seen once. Study-wide results and caveats: Second-wave clones that peaked on day 37 lacked confirmed SARS-CoV-2 specificity. Detection of some responders pre-infection suggested pre-existing cross-reactive memory T cells participated.

The material sequenced was PBMCs or a T cell subset sorted from them (not recorded which). The TCR originated in an adult woman who had mild COVID-19 (a few samples of this study predate the infection). Cell type and time point are not known. J is TRBJ1-2 and V is TRBV20-1; D unclear. The CDR3, as DNA: TGCAGTGCTAGACGAGCTAACTATGGCTACACCTTC. This gives the protein CSARRANYGYTF.